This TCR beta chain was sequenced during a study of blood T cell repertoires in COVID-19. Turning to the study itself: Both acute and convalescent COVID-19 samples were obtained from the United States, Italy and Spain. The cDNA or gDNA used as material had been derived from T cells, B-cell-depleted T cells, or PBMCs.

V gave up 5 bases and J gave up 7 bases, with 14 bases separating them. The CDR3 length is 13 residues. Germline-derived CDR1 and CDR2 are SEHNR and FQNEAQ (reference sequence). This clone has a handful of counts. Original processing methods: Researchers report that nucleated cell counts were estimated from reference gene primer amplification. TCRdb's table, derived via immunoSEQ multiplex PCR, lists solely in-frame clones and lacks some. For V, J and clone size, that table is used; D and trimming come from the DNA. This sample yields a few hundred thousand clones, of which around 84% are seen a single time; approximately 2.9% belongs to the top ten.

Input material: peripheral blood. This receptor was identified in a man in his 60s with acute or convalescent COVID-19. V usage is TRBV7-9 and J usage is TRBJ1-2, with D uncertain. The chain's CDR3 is CASSNEGPAGYTF. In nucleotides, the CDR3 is TGTGCCAGCAGCAATGAGGGCCCGGCTGGCTACACCTTC.